A single sample gave rise to the 28 T cell receptor beta chains below, sequenced in a study of blood T cell repertoires in COVID-19. Sequencing used immunoSEQ multiplex PCR; TCRdb keeps in-frame clones, though not all of them. The profile covers about 54,000 clones, with 90% appearing a single time and 7% to 9% taken by the ten largest. What was sequenced was peripheral blood. These TCRs come from a woman in her thirties or forties with active COVID-19.

The chain recombines TRBV5-1 with TRBJ2-7; 7 bases map to TRBD1. Trimming cost V 5 bases and J 4 bases; bases outside gene matches: 9. Looked up from germline, CDR1 is SGHRS and CDR2 is YFSETQ. The CDR3 runs to 14 residues. The CDR3: CASREDWDRYEQYF. For the CDR3, the DNA is TGCGCCAGCAGAGAGGATTGGGACAGATACGAGCAGTACTTC.

The V call is TRBV5-1, the J call TRBJ2-1, with D uncertain. V dropped 4 bases and J dropped 5 bases, with 4 bases sitting between them. This CDR3 has 11 amino acids. From germline, CDR1 is SGHRS and CDR2 YFSETQ. The CDR3, as DNA: TGCGCCAGCAGCCCAGACAATGAGCAGTTCTTC. Encoded protein: CASSPDNEQFF.

The genes are TRBV5-4 and TRBJ1-1; 7 nucleotides align to TRBD1. CDR1 is SGHNT, CDR2 YYREEE, per germline (reference sequence). Unmatched junction bases numbered 9, after V lost 4 bases and J lost 3 bases. This CDR3 has 15 residues. This chain's CDR3 is CASSPSGTDHTEAFF. Written as DNA, the CDR3 is TGTGCCAGCAGCCCTTCAGGGACAGACCACACTGAAGCTTTCTTT.

CDR3 DNA sequence: TGTGCCAGCAGCCCACGGACAGGGGGCACAGATACGCAGTATTTT. The encoded protein is CASSPRTGGTDTQYF. The chain employs TRBV7-3 and TRBJ2-3; TRBD1 aligns across 9 bases. CDR1 and CDR2 from the germline V gene are SGHTA and FQGTGA. The trim removed 5 bases at V and 1 base at J, leaving 4 bases unmatched. The CDR3 length is 15 residues.

This clone was seen a handful of times. The chain carries TRBV19 and TRBJ1-1, with no clear D. Germline CDR1 LNHDA, CDR2 SQIVND (reference sequence). Trimming cost V 7 bases and J 1 base, with 16 bases left between them. The CDR3 is made up of 15 amino acids. The CDR3, as DNA: TGTGCCAGTAAGCCCCTTGAGGAATCGAACACTGAAGCTTTCTTT. It yields the protein CASKPLEESNTEAFF.

This clone occurred once. V usage is TRBV5-1 and J usage is TRBJ1-1; D is possibly TRBD1 (5 bases). With 4 bases removed from V and 4 bases from J, the gap between germline ends came to 17 bases. The CDR3 contains 15 residues. The germline V gene has CDR1 SGHRS and CDR2 YFSETQ. The CDR3 loop reads CASSPLSRQSTEAFF. The CDR3 DNA follows: TGCGCCAGCAGCCCCCTTTCCAGACAGAGCACTGAAGCTTTCTTT.

J is TRBJ2-4 and V is TRBV9, with 10 bases fitting TRBD2. Germline values: CDR1 SGDLS, CDR2 YYNGEE. V was clipped by 0 bases and J by 1 base; unmatched bases: 7. This CDR3 comprises 18 residues. The CDR3 here is CASSVGSSGGIAKNIQYF. As DNA, the CDR3 is TGTGCCAGCAGCGTAGGGTCTAGCGGGGGAATCGCCAAAAACATTCAGTACTTC.

This chain joins TRBV5-6 and TRBJ2-4; 8 bases are shared with TRBD2. The CDR3 length is 14 residues. Germline values: CDR1 SGHDT, CDR2 YYEEEE. V lost 0 bases, J lost 15 bases, and 11 bases stayed unmatched. The CDR3 coding sequence is TGTGCCAGCAGCTTGGGAAGCGGGGGAAAACCGAGGTACTTC. Amino acid sequence: CASSLGSGGKPRYF.

CDR3 sequence: CAWSNMGQGGGETQYF. The CDR3 DNA sequence: TGTGCCTGGAGTAATATGGGACAGGGAGGCGGAGAGACCCAGTACTTC. The chain carries TRBV30 and TRBJ2-5; TRBD1 aligns across 9 bases. The V segment lost 2 bases and the J segment 4 bases; nucleotides outside the gene matches: 11. The CDR3 runs to 16 residues. In germline, CDR1 is GTSNPN, CDR2 SVGIG (reference sequence).

The rearrangement uses TRBV4-1 and TRBJ2-1; 9 nucleotides match TRBD2. This CDR3 is 18 amino acids long. Germline V gene sequence: CDR1 MGHRA, CDR2 YSYEKL. The trim removed 1 base at V and 7 bases at J, leaving 14 bases unmatched. The CDR3 region has the DNA TGCGCCAGCAGCCAAGCCCCCTGGCGGGGGGGCTCTGGGAATGAGCAGTTCTTC. It is translated as CASSQAPWRGGSGNEQFF.

The V call is TRBV27, the J call TRBJ1-1, with a possible D match to TRBD1 (5 bases). Trimming removed 3 bases from V and 1 base from J, with 12 bases in between. This CDR3 region has 15 residues. Germline V CDR1 and CDR2: MNHEY, SMNVEV (reference sequence). CDR3 nucleotide sequence: TGTGCCAGCAGTTTGGGTTTCACAGGGAACACTGAAGCTTTCTTT. It is translated as CASSLGFTGNTEAFF.

The chain links TRBV19 to TRBJ2-7, with 10 bases identical to TRBD1. Germline values: CDR1 LNHDA, CDR2 SQIVND (reference sequence). J was trimmed by 7 bases and V by 5 bases; bases with no gene match: 8. The CDR3 is 14 amino acids. The CDR3 region is CASSFRQGAREQYF. The CDR3 DNA follows: TGTGCCAGTAGTTTCCGACAGGGGGCAAGAGAGCAGTACTTC.

The V call is TRBV19, the J call TRBJ2-5; TRBD1 is a possible D gene (6 bases). The CDR3 length is 13 residues. V lost 6 bases to trimming and J lost 1 base, with 9 bases between them. Germline V CDR1 and CDR2: LNHDA, SQIVND (reference sequence). CDR3 coding DNA: TGTGCCAGTAGCACAGGGACCCAAGAGACCCAGTACTTC. It codes for CASSTGTQETQYF.

The chain recombines TRBV18 with TRBJ1-1; maybe TRBD1 (5 bases). Trimming took 3 bases from V and 5 from J, leaving 16 bases between them. This CDR3 spans 15 amino acids. CDR1 and CDR2 (germline): KGHSH, LQKENI. In DNA form, the CDR3 reads TGTGCCAGCTCACCGGAGCACTCCCAGGGTACTGAAGCTTTCTTT. Translated: CASSPEHSQGTEAFF.

The chain uses TRBV7-6 and TRBJ2-2; 14 positions match TRBD2. The CDR3 covers 16 residues. Unmatched junction bases numbered 3, after V lost 4 bases and J lost 5 bases. Germline CDR1 reads SGHVS; CDR2 reads FNYEAQ. CDR3 DNA: TGTGCCAGCAGCTCCGGACTAGCGGGGGGAACCGGGGAGCTGTTTTTT. As protein: CASSSGLAGGTGELFF.

V is TRBV11-1 and J is TRBJ2-5; TRBD2 is a possible D gene (6 bases). Per germline, CDR1 SGHAT and CDR2 FQDESV (reference sequence). The length of the CDR3 is 15 residues. V was cut by 5 bases and J by 2 bases, with 15 bases left in between. The CDR3 reads CASSVGRTNQETQYF. The CDR3 DNA follows: TGTGCCAGCAGCGTTGGGAGGACTAATCAAGAGACCCAGTACTTC.

This clone was observed a single time. The rearrangement links TRBV9 to TRBJ2-3, with 8 bases matching TRBD2. Germline trimming cut 0 bases from V and 3 bases from J; bases unmatched to any gene: 6. Germline V gene lookup returns CDR1 SGDLS and CDR2 YYNGEE. The CDR3 runs to 16 residues. The CDR3 reads CASSVGRGATTDTQYF. CDR3 sequence (DNA): TGTGCCAGCAGCGTAGGGCGGGGGGCGACGACAGATACGCAGTATTTT.

The rearrangement joins TRBV7-8 to TRBJ1-2, with D tentatively TRBD1 (6 bases). The V end was cut by 2 bases, the J end by 2 bases, with 12 bases between. The CDR3 has 15 amino acids. Germline CDR1 is SGHVS and CDR2 is FQNEAQ. The chain's CDR3 is CASSLRLDSNYGYTF. Here the CDR3 DNA reads TGTGCCAGCAGCTTACGACTGGACAGCAACTATGGCTACACCTTC.

The rearrangement uses TRBV4-2 and TRBJ2-3, with D perhaps TRBD2 (5 bases). Germline V gene data show CDR1 as LGHNA and CDR2 as YNFKEQ. This CDR3 comprises 16 residues. Trimming stripped 4 bases from V and 3 bases from J, with 17 bases between. The CDR3 loop reads CASSRGGPSPTDTQYF. CDR3 bases: TGTGCCAGCAGCCGAGGCGGGCCCTCACCTACAGATACGCAGTATTTT.

This clone has just one count. The genes are TRBV6-2 or TRBV6-3 and TRBJ2-5; 10 bases agree with TRBD2. The V gene's germline CDR1 is MNHEY and CDR2 SVGEGT. The CDR3 length is 16 residues. J gave up 3 bases and V 5 bases, and 9 bases lay outside the gene matches. The DNA for the CDR3 is TGTGCCAGCAGTCCCCCAGGGAGCGGGGGGGAAGAGACCCAGTACTTC. Protein: CASSPPGSGGEETQYF.

The rearrangement links TRBV4-3 to TRBJ2-1; TRBD2 aligns across 7 bases. Losses at the gene ends were 1 base for V and 2 bases for J; bases not matched to a gene: 5. Germline lookup yields CDR1 LGHNA and CDR2 YSLEER. This CDR3 spans 16 amino acids. Here the CDR3 reads CASSQVASGAYNEQFF. The CDR3 region has the DNA TGCGCCAGCAGCCAAGTGGCTAGCGGAGCCTACAATGAGCAGTTCTTC.

The rearrangement links TRBV7-3 to TRBJ1-2; 10 positions agree with TRBD1. CDR3 size: 14 residues. Per germline, CDR1 SGHTA and CDR2 FQGTGA. The ends lost 5 bases at V and 8 bases at J; junction bases unmatched: 8. The CDR3 DNA reads as TGTGCCAGCAGCCGCGGGACAGGGGCAGCAGGCTACACCTTC. Protein product: CASSRGTGAAGYTF.

The chain uses TRBV10-3 and TRBJ1-2; D perhaps matches TRBD1 (6 bases). CDR3 size: 14 residues. The V gene lost 1 base and the J gene lost 1 base, with 7 bases spanning the gap. Germline V gene data show CDR1 as ENHRY and CDR2 as SYGVKD. The CDR3 DNA reads TGTGCCATCAGTGAGTTAGGGGGTAACTATGGCTACACCTTC. Amino acids: CAISELGGNYGYTF.

The chain carries TRBV24-1 and TRBJ2-7; a weak D match, TRBD2 (5 bases). CDR3 length equals 19 residues. The germline CDR1 and CDR2 sequences are KGHDR and SFDVKD. Trimming left V 4 bases short and J 4 bases short, with 28 bases between. CDR3 in amino acids: CATSDSPGYGRRIVYEQYF. CDR3 coding DNA: TGTGCCACCAGTGACTCTCCGGGTTATGGGAGACGGATTGTATACGAGCAGTACTTC.

J is TRBJ2-1 and V is TRBV18, with 9 nucleotides matching TRBD1. Trimming took 3 bases from V and 10 from J; bases not matched to a gene: 4. Per the germline V gene, CDR1 is KGHSH and CDR2 is LQKENI. The CDR3 consists of 13 residues. The DNA for the CDR3 is TGTGCCAGCTCACCCCAGGGGACAGGGGAGCAGTTCTTC. Translating gives CASSPQGTGEQFF.

V usage is TRBV7-9 and J usage is TRBJ2-5; D possibly corresponds to TRBD1 (6 bases). This CDR3 comprises 13 residues. CDR1 SEHNR and CDR2 FQNEAQ come from the germline V gene (reference sequence). The germline V and J ends were trimmed by 5 bases and 2 bases, with 9 bases remaining between them. This CDR3 is CASSGGYQETQYF. The CDR3 coding sequence is TGTGCCAGCAGCGGGGGCTATCAAGAGACCCAGTACTTC.

J is TRBJ2-5 and V is TRBV6-2 or TRBV6-3; D might be TRBD1 (5 bases). Trimming cost V 0 bases and J 5 bases, with 16 bases left between them. CDR3 length equals 16 residues. CDR1 is MNHEY and CDR2 is SVGEGT in the germline V gene. Here the CDR3 DNA reads TGTGCCAGCAGTTACTCGATCCGGCAGGGAAGGGAGACCCAGTACTTC. This translates into CASSYSIRQGRETQYF.

The CDR3 sequence: CAISESEGIGGNQPQHF. The DNA of the CDR3 is TGTGCCATCAGTGAGTCGGAGGGGATCGGGGGCAATCAGCCCCAGCATTTT. The chain recombines TRBV10-3 with TRBJ1-5, with a weak D call TRBD1 (5 bases). This CDR3 region has 17 residues. V lost 0 bases and J 2 bases, leaving 14 bases between the germline ends. CDR1 is ENHRY, CDR2 SYGVKD, per germline.